This T cell receptor (beta chain) originates from a study of Tregs in tolerant kidney transplant recipients. Sequencing was performed with immunoSEQ multiplex PCR; in TCRdb, only in-frame clones are kept and a portion is missing. The sample includes about 78,000 clones, approximately 90% of them seen just once. The length of the CDR3 is 14 residues. Germline V CDR1 and CDR2: SGHTA, FQGNSA. V lost 1 base and J 4 bases, leaving 10 bases between the germline ends. Study results and caveats: Expanding Tregs on activated donor B cells appeared to best identify donor-specific TCRbeta clones.

Regarding this clone: Its antigen is still unknown.

This receptor was taken from a human donor who received a combined kidney and bone marrow transplant. The V call is TRBV7-2, the J call TRBJ1-2; D is unresolved. The material was Tregs from blood, obtained before the transplant. The CDR3 sequence: CASSLGPTAYGYTF. CDR3 coding DNA: TGTGCCAGCAGCTTAGGCCCCACTGCCTATGGCTACACCTTC. Using reference TRBV7-2 and TRBJ1-2 for the parts outside the CDR3, the full variable domain is GAGVSQSPSNKVTEKGKDVELRCDPISGHTALYWYRQSLGQGLEFLIYFQGNSAPDKSGLPSDRFSAERTGGSVSTLTIQRTQQEDSAVYLCASSLGPTAYGYTFGSGTRLTVV.